Listed here are 28 T cell receptor beta chains from one sample, sequenced in a study of OX40 agonist ivuxolimab in advanced cancers. Profiled with immunoSEQ multiplex PCR; TCRdb holds only in-frame clones, not every one. The sample lists under 50,000 clones; around 87% were seen once. The sample in question was CD4+ or CD8+ T cells sorted from blood, obtained in a trial of the OX40 agonist ivuxolimab. These receptor sequences come from an adult with an advanced solid tumor such as melanoma, head and neck, liver or kidney cancer.

The chain uses TRBV7-9 and TRBJ1-1; no reliable D call. CDR3 size: 12 residues. V lost 3 bases, J lost 5 bases, and 7 bases lay in between. From germline, CDR1 is SEHNR and CDR2 FQNEAQ (reference sequence). In DNA, the CDR3 is TGTGCCAGCAGCTTCCGGATAACTGAAGCTTTCTTT. Protein sequence: CASSFRITEAFF.

This clone showed up just a few times. This chain links TRBV19 with TRBJ2-1; no clear D. The ends were cut back, 9 bases at V and 1 base at J, with 10 bases in the middle. This CDR3 has 13 amino acids. The germline V gene has CDR1 LNHDA and CDR2 SQIVND (reference sequence). CDR3: CASLSASYNEQFF. The CDR3 bases are TGTGCCAGCCTCTCAGCTTCCTACAATGAGCAGTTCTTC.

V usage is TRBV7-9 and J usage is TRBJ2-7; 12 bases line up with TRBD1. The trim removed 5 bases at V and 4 bases at J, leaving 6 bases unmatched. Per germline, CDR1 SEHNR and CDR2 FQNEAQ (reference sequence). This CDR3 region has 15 residues. This CDR3 reads CASSGDRGPHYEQYV. In DNA form, the CDR3 reads TGTGCCAGCAGCGGGGACAGGGGGCCTCATTACGAGCAGTACGTC.

V usage is TRBV4-1 and J usage is TRBJ1-5, with 9 bases identical to TRBD1. Germline CDR1 and CDR2: MGHRA and YSYEKL. V lost 4 bases to trimming and J lost 9 bases; unmatched junction nucleotides: 10. The CDR3 consists of 15 residues. In DNA form, the CDR3 reads TGCGCCAGCAGCCTAATATGGGACAGGGCGGGGCCCCAGCATTTT. Translated, it gives CASSLIWDRAGPQHF.

The genes are TRBV19 and TRBJ2-1, with 7 nucleotides matching TRBD1. V was clipped by 2 bases and J by 7 bases; unmatched bases: 11. There are 16 residues in the CDR3. Germline V gene lookup returns CDR1 LNHDA and CDR2 SQIVND (reference sequence). The CDR3 DNA sequence: TGTGCCAGTAGTATACAGGGGTCAGGGGGTTGGAATGAGCAGTTCTTC. Protein: CASSIQGSGGWNEQFF.

This chain connects TRBV5-1 to TRBJ1-1; D gene uncertain. The CDR3 is 15 amino acids. The V end was cut by 2 bases, the J end by 3 bases, with 14 bases between. Germline V lookup: CDR1 SGHRS, CDR2 YFSETQ. The CDR3 here is CASSLYAGTYTEAFF. Written as DNA, the CDR3 is TGCGCCAGCAGCTTATATGCGGGCACGTACACTGAAGCTTTCTTT.

The chain is built from TRBV5-4 and TRBJ2-1, with D possibly being TRBD1 (6 bases). Deletions cut 2 bases from V and 7 bases from J, with 13 bases between. This CDR3 is 14 amino acids long. From germline, CDR1 is SGHNT and CDR2 YYREEE (reference sequence). CDR3 in DNA: TGTGCCAGCAGCTTACTACAGGGTAGGAATGAGCAGTTCTTC. Its protein is CASSLLQGRNEQFF.

This clone was observed a single time. V gene TRBV9 combines with J gene TRBJ1-5, with D uncertain. The V and J ends lost 0 bases and 7 bases respectively, with 11 bases between them. The CDR3 has 14 residues. In germline, CDR1 is SGDLS, CDR2 YYNGEE. CDR3 protein: CASSVDMGLQPQHF. For the CDR3, the DNA is TGTGCCAGCAGCGTAGATATGGGTTTGCAGCCCCAGCATTTT.

Here the CDR3 reads CASSIDGLAGARYNEQFF. CDR3 DNA: TGTGCCAGTAGTATAGACGGACTAGCGGGGGCCCGCTACAATGAGCAGTTCTTC. This rearrangement joins TRBV19 to TRBJ2-1; 13 positions match TRBD2. From germline, CDR1 is LNHDA and CDR2 SQIVND (reference sequence). J gave up 3 bases and V 0 bases, and 5 bases lay outside the gene matches. The CDR3 extends over 18 amino acids.

The chain uses TRBV29-1 and TRBJ2-1; D may be TRBD1 (5 bases). Germline V CDR1 and CDR2: SQVTM, ANQGSEA. V shed 1 base and J shed 5 bases, with 12 bases lying between them. The CDR3 is 14 residues long. The CDR3 region is CSVEGGETDNEQFF. For the CDR3, the DNA is TGCAGCGTTGAAGGGGGCGAGACGGACAATGAGCAGTTCTTC.

This chain uses TRBV11-2 with TRBJ2-7, with TRBD1 matching 7 bases. Germline V gives CDR1 SGHAT, CDR2 FQNNGV. The junction had 10 bases not matched to a gene; V was cut back by 5 bases and J by 3 bases. CDR3 size: 15 residues. Here the CDR3 reads CASSHRDSTDYEQYV. The CDR3 nucleotides read TGTGCCAGCAGCCACAGGGACAGTACGGACTACGAGCAGTACGTC.

The V call is TRBV28, the J call TRBJ2-7, with a tentative D call TRBD2 (5 bases). V was shortened by 4 bases and J by 7 bases, with 14 bases between the two germline ends. Germline-derived CDR1 and CDR2 are MDHEN and SYDVKM. The CDR3 runs 13 residues. CDR3 sequence (DNA): TGTGCCAGCAGTTACGGGGAGCTACGAGAGCAGTACTTC. This sequence encodes CASSYGELREQYF.

The chain has TRBV5-1 and TRBJ1-2; 10 bases are shared with TRBD1. The V and J ends lost 4 bases and 3 bases, in that order; junction bases with no gene match: 3. Germline-derived CDR1 and CDR2 are SGHRS and YFSETQ. The CDR3 contains 14 residues. In DNA form, the CDR3 reads TGCGCCAGCAGCCTTGGGACAGGGGACTATGGCTACACCTTC. This gives the protein CASSLGTGDYGYTF. The full variable domain, completed using reference TRBV5-1 and TRBJ1-2, is KAGVTQTPRYLIKTRGQQVTLSCSPISGHRSVSWYQQTPGQGLQFLFEYFSETQRNKGNFPGRFSGRQFSNSRSEMNVSTLELGDSALYLCASSLGTGDYGYTFGSGTRLTVV.

The gene calls are TRBV29-1 and TRBJ1-5, with D tentatively TRBD1 (6 bases). CDR3 length: 14 amino acids. Trimming left V 4 bases short and J 2 bases short, with 12 bases between. Germline CDR1 and CDR2: SQVTM and ANQGSEA. As DNA, the CDR3 is TGCAGCGTTGGAGGGGGAACGGGCAATCAGCCCCAGCATTTT. Protein product: CSVGGGTGNQPQHF.

The rearrangement uses TRBV27 and TRBJ1-5; weak D call: TRBD1 (5 bases). Trimming removed 3 bases from V and 1 base from J, with 7 bases in between. The CDR3 has 14 amino acids. Per germline, CDR1 MNHEY and CDR2 SMNVEV (reference sequence). DNA for the CDR3: TGTGCCAGCAGTTTTGGGGGGAGCAATCAGCCCCAGCATTTT. Residues: CASSFGGSNQPQHF.

V is TRBV5-6 and J is TRBJ1-2; D ambiguous. In germline, CDR1 is SGHDT, CDR2 YYEEEE. V was trimmed by 2 bases and J by 7 bases, leaving 6 bases between them. CDR3 length: 11 amino acids. The CDR3 nucleotides are TGTGCCAGCAGCTTTGGTAGTGGCTACACCTTC. It specifies CASSFGSGYTF.

This clone has only one observation. The chain has TRBV28 and TRBJ1-2; TRBD1 might be the D (6 bases). V lost 0 bases and J lost 1, with 12 bases in between. There are 16 residues in the CDR3. Per germline, CDR1 MDHEN and CDR2 SYDVKM. CDR3 sequence: CASSLWRTEINYGYTF. In nucleotides, the CDR3 is TGTGCCAGCAGTTTATGGCGGACAGAGATTAACTATGGCTACACCTTC.

This clone is classed as medium-sized (0.01 to 0.1%). The genes are TRBV25-1 and TRBJ1-1, with 7 bases matching TRBD1. The trim removed 8 bases at V and 7 bases at J, leaving 7 bases unmatched. The germline gives CDR1 MGHDK, CDR2 SYGVNS. The CDR3 covers 12 residues. The CDR3 reads CASSTGTDEAFF. The CDR3 nucleotides read TGTGCCAGCTCCACCGGGACAGATGAAGCTTTCTTT.

The rearrangement joins TRBV27 to TRBJ1-1; perhaps TRBD1 as D (5 bases). The CDR3 is 14 amino acids. Germline CDR1 MNHEY, CDR2 SMNVEV (reference sequence). Trimming removed 4 bases from V and 2 bases from J, with 11 bases in between. DNA of the CDR3: TGTGCCAGCAGTTCGAGACAGAGTAACACTGAAGCTTTCTTT. Protein sequence: CASSSRQSNTEAFF.

This sequence joins TRBV19 and TRBJ2-3; D perhaps matches TRBD2 (5 bases). Germline V gives CDR1 LNHDA, CDR2 SQIVND (reference sequence). V dropped 6 bases and J dropped 1 base, with 8 bases sitting between them. This CDR3 region has 13 residues. This chain's CDR3 is CASSYGGTDTQYF. The CDR3 DNA reads as TGTGCCAGTAGCTACGGGGGCACAGATACGCAGTATTTT.

CDR3 DNA: TGCAGCGTTGAGGTTGGGAACTACGAGCAGTACTTC. Translating it yields CSVEVGNYEQYF. This chain connects TRBV29-1 to TRBJ2-7, with D unclear. Germline V lookup: CDR1 SQVTM, CDR2 ANQGSEA. Trimming took 3 bases from V and 3 from J, leaving 9 bases between them. The CDR3 sequence is 12 residues long.

The chain recombines TRBV7-6 with TRBJ2-3; the match to TRBD1 covers 7 bases. J lost 2 bases, V lost 3 bases, and 5 bases had no gene match. Germline V gene lookup returns CDR1 SGHVS and CDR2 FNYEAQ. This CDR3 spans 15 amino acids. Here the CDR3 reads CASSFLGQDTDTQYF. DNA for the CDR3: TGTGCCAGCAGCTTTCTTGGACAGGACACAGATACGCAGTATTTT.

This chain connects TRBV19 to TRBJ1-5, with 7 bases aligning to TRBD1. This CDR3 region has 14 residues. V shed 7 bases and J 2 bases; nucleotides not matched to a gene: 5. CDR1 LNHDA and CDR2 SQIVND come from the germline V gene (reference sequence). The CDR3 DNA reads as TGTGCCAGTATCCAGGGGGACGGCAATCAGCCCCAGCATTTT. Residues: CASIQGDGNQPQHF. Variable domain in full (rest from reference TRBV19 and TRBJ1-5): DGGITQSPKYLFRKEGQNVTLSCEQNLNHDAMYWYRQDPGQGLRLIYYSQIVNDFQKGDIAEGYSVSREKKESFPLTVTSAQKNPTAFYLCASIQGDGNQPQHFGDGTRLSIL.

The genes are TRBV7-2 and TRBJ2-7, with D uncertain. Per germline, CDR1 SGHTA and CDR2 FQGNSA. This CDR3 has 14 amino acids. The V and J ends lost 1 base and 2 bases respectively, with 9 bases between them. The CDR3 sequence: CASSLVDQTYEQYF. In DNA, the CDR3 is TGTGCCAGCAGCTTAGTAGACCAAACCTACGAGCAGTACTTC. The full variable domain, with the rest looked up from reference TRBV7-2 and TRBJ2-7, is GAGVSQSPSNKVTEKGKDVELRCDPISGHTALYWYRQSLGQGLEFLIYFQGNSAPDKSGLPSDRFSAERTGGSVSTLTIQRTQQEDSAVYLCASSLVDQTYEQYFGPGTRLTVT.

In this sample, this clone turned up once. CDR3 protein: CSVWTGGMTTGANVLTF. The DNA of the CDR3 is TGCAGCGTTTGGACAGGGGGCATGACTACTGGGGCCAACGTCCTGACTTTC. The chain combines TRBV29-1 with TRBJ2-6; 11 positions match TRBD1. Unmatched junction bases numbered 8, after V lost 5 bases and J lost 2 bases. There are 17 residues in the CDR3. CDR1 and CDR2 (germline): SQVTM, ANQGSEA.

The CDR3 nucleotides are TGTGCCAGCAGTCCACTAGCGGGGGGGCACTCCTACAATGAGCAGTTCTTC. Its translation is CASSPLAGGHSYNEQFF. V usage is TRBV27 and J usage is TRBJ2-1; 13 bases line up with TRBD2. The CDR3 loop spans 17 amino acids. Losses at the gene ends were 5 bases for V and 0 bases for J; bases not matched to a gene: 4. Germline CDR1 and CDR2: MNHEY and SMNVEV (reference sequence).

This clone was counted once. The rearrangement joins TRBV7-8 to TRBJ2-1; 7 bases fit TRBD2. V gave up 2 bases and J gave up 5 bases; unmatched junction bases: 6. This CDR3 is built from 15 residues. Per the germline V gene, CDR1 is SGHVS and CDR2 is FQNEAQ. This CDR3 is CASSLMAGVNNEQFF. The DNA of the CDR3 is TGTGCCAGCAGCTTAATGGCGGGGGTTAACAATGAGCAGTTCTTC.

This chain uses TRBV13 with TRBJ2-3; tentative D call: TRBD2 (7 bases). CDR3 length: 15 residues. Germline V gene data show CDR1 as PRHDT and CDR2 as FYEKMQ (reference sequence). Trimming left V 1 base short and J 3 bases short, with 11 bases between. The CDR3 spells CASSLVGGPTDTQYF. CDR3 coding DNA: TGTGCCAGCAGCTTAGTCGGGGGGCCTACAGATACGCAGTATTTT.